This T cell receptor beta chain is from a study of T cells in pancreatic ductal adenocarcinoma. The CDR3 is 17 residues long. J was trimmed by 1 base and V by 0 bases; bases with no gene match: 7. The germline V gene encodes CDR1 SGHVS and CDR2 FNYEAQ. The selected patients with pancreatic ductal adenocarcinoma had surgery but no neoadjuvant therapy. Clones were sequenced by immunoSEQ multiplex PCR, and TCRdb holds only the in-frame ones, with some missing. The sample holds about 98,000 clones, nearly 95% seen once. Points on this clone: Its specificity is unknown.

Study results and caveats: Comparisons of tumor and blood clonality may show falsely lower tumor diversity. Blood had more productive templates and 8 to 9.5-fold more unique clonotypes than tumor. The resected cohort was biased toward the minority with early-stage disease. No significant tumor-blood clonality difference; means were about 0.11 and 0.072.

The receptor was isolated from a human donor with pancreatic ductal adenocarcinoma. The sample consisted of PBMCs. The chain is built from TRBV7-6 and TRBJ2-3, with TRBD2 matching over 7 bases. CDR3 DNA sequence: TGTGCCAGCAGCTTAGCTTTGGCGGGAGTCGGCACAGATACGCAGTATTTT. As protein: CASSLALAGVGTDTQYF. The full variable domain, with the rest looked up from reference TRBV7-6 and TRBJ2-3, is GAGVSQSPRYKVTKRGQDVALRCDPISGHVSLYWYRQALGQGPEFLTYFNYEAQQDKSGLPNDRFSAERPEGSISTLTIQRTEQRDSAMYRCASSLALAGVGTDTQYFGPGTRLTVL.